This entry is about one T cell receptor beta chain. Its antigen is currently unknown. From unsorted bulk tissue weighing about 20-33 mg, DNA and RNA were co-extracted. With chronic HBV infection, the patients were also treatment-naive. These data originate in a study of tumor-infiltrating lymphocytes in primary liver carcinoma. The wider study: Samples produced roughly 3.5 to 7.13 million productive TCRbeta reads, comparable across tissue types.

Study-level findings and limits: Tumors significantly exceeded blood in top-250-clone fraction (p = 0.039).

Total RNA (around 500 ng) served as template for TCR beta cDNA synthesis primed by a constant-region primer. Library construction for TCR beta comprised three nested multiplex PCR rounds performed with slightly modified ARM-PCR. TCRdb re-analysed the multiplex PCR reads in MiXCR, keeping a single row per CDR3 protein. The sample shows about 32,000 distinct CDR3 sequences, 75% to 85% of them seen only once. Sequenced sample: liver tumor tissue from sampling region 5. Specified subset: tumor region T5, tumor centre. This TCR came from a man aged 40-55 years with primary liver carcinoma and hepatitis B virus infection.

The chain's CDR3 is CTNSLGPVSEQFF. CDR3 nucleotide sequence: TGTACCAACAGCTTAGGGCCTGTGAGTGAGCAGTTCTTC. J is TRBJ2-1 and V is TRBV11-3; D gene unclear. This CDR3 is 13 amino acids long. Germline V gene lookup returns CDR1 SGHNT and CDR2 YENEEA. The variable domain in full, with the rest retrieved from reference TRBV11-3 and TRBJ2-1, is EAGVVQSPRYKIIEKKQPVAFWCNPISGHNTLYWYLQNLGQGPELLIRYENEEAVDDSQLPKDRFSAERLKGVDSTLKIQPAELGDSAVYLCTNSLGPVSEQFFGPGTRLTVL.